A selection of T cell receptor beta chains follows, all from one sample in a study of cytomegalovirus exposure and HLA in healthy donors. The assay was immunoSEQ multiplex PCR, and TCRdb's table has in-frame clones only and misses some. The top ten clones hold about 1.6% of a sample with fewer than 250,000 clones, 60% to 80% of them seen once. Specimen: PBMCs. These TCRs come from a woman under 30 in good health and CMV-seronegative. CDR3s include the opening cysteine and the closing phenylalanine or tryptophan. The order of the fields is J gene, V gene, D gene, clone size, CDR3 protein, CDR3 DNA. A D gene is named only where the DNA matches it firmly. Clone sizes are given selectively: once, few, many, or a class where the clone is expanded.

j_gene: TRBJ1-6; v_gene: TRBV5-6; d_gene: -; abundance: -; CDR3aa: CASSPESDYNSPLHF; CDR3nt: TGTGCCAGCAGCCCAGAATCAGACTATAATTCACCCCTCCACTTT
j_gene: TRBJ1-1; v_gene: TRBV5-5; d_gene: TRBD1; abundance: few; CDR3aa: CASSLSGQGNTEAFF; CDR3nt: TGTGCCAGCAGCTTGTCGGGACAGGGGAACACTGAAGCTTTCTTT
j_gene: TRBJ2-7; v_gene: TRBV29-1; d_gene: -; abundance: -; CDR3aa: CSVGGDSLEQYF; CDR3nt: TGCAGCGTTGGGGGGGACAGCTTGGAGCAGTACTTC
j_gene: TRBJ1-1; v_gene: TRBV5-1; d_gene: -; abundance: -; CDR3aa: CASSFAGATEAFF; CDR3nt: TGCGCCAGCAGCTTCGCTGGGGCCACTGAAGCTTTCTTT
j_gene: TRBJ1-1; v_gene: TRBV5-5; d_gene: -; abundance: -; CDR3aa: CASSLGAGQRAEAFF; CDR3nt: TGTGCCAGCAGCCTGGGGGCGGGCCAGAGGGCTGAAGCTTTCTTT
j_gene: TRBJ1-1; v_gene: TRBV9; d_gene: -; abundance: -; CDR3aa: CASSVAPGLGAFF; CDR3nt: TGTGCCAGCAGCGTAGCCCCAGGGCTGGGAGCTTTCTTT
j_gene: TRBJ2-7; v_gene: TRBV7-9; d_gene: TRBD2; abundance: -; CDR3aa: CASSFRAGTLGEQYF; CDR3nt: TGTGCCAGCAGCTTCCGAGCGGGAACTTTGGGGGAGCAGTACTTC
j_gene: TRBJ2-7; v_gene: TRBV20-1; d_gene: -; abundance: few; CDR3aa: CSARDSGEQYF; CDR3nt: TGCAGTGCTAGAGATAGTGGCGAGCAGTACTTC
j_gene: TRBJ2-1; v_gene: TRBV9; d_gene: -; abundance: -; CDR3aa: CASGRGPYNEQFF; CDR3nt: TGTGCCAGCGGGCGGGGTCCATACAATGAGCAGTTCTTC
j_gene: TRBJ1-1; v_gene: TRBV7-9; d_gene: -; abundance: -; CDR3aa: CASSLRGEGTEAFF; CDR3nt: TGTGCCAGCAGCCTACGGGGAGAAGGCACTGAAGCTTTCTTT
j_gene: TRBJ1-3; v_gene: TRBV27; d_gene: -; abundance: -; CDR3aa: CASSSYRDAGNTIYF; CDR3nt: TGTGCCAGCAGTTCCTACAGGGATGCAGGAAACACCATATATTTT
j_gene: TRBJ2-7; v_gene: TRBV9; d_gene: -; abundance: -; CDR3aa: CASTPRGNLWGGQYF; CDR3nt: TGTGCCAGCACTCCACGGGGGAATTTGTGGGGCGGGCAGTACTTC
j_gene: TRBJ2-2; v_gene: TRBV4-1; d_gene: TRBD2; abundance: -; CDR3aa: CASSQVGLAGVTGELFF; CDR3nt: TGCGCCAGCAGCCAAGTGGGGCTAGCGGGAGTTACCGGGGAGCTGTTTTTT
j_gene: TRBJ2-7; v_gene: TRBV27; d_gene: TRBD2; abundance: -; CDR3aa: CASSIGLAGYEQYF; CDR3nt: TGTGCCAGCAGTATTGGACTAGCGGGTTACGAGCAGTACTTC
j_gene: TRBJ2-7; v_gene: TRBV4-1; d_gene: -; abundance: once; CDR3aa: CASSLGEGAYEQYF; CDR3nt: TGCGCCAGCAGCCTAGGAGAGGGGGCCTACGAGCAGTACTTC
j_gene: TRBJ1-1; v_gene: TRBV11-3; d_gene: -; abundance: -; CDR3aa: CASSTGPNTEAFF; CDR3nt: TGTGCCAGCAGCACAGGGCCAAACACTGAAGCTTTCTTT
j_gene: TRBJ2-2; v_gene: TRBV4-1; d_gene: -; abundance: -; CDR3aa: CASSHWATGELFF; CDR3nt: TGCGCCAGCTCTCATTGGGCGACCGGGGAGCTGTTTTTT
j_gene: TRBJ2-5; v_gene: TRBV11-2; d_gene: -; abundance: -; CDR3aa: CASSLEPSEETQYF; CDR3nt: TGTGCCAGCAGCTTAGAGCCTAGCGAAGAGACCCAGTACTTC
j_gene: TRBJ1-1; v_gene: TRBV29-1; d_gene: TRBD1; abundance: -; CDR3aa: CSVRTGDGAFF; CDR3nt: TGCAGCGTCAGGACAGGGGATGGAGCTTTCTTT
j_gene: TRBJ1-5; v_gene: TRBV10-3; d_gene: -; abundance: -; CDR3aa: CAISDPGMSNQPQHF; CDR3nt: TGTGCCATCAGTGATCCAGGGATGAGCAATCAGCCCCAGCATTTT
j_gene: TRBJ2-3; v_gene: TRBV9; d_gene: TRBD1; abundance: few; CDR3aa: CASSATTPGQGTDTQYF; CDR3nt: TGTGCCAGCAGCGCAACTACCCCGGGACAGGGCACAGATACGCAGTATTTT
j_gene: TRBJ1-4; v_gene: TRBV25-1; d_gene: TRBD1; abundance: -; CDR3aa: CATAPGQGATNEKLFF; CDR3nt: TGTGCCACCGCACCGGGACAGGGGGCAACTAATGAAAAACTGTTTTTT
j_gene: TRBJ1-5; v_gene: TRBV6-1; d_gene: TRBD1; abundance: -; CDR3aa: CASSGGQPSNQPQHF; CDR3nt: TGTGCCAGCAGTGGGGGACAGCCGAGCAATCAGCCCCAGCATTTT
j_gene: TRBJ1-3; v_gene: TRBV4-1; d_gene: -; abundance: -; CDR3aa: CASSQDAGSSGNTIYF; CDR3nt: TGCGCCAGCAGCCAAGACGCAGGATCGTCTGGAAACACCATATATTTT
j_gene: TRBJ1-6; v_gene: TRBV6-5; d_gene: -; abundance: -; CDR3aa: CASSRTAYNSPLHF; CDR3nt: TGTGCCAGCAGCCGGACAGCTTATAATTCACCCCTCCACTTT
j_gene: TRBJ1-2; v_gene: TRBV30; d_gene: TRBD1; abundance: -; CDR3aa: CAWIPRTGHYTF; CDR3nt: TGTGCCTGGATCCCAAGGACAGGACACTACACCTTC
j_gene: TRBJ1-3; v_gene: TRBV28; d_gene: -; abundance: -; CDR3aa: CASRPRDWYSGNTIYF; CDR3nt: TGTGCCAGCAGACCCCGGGACTGGTACTCTGGAAACACCATATATTTT
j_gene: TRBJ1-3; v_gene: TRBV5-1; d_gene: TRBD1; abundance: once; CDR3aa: CASSLGTGEPNTIYF; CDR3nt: TGCGCCAGCAGCTTGGGAACAGGGGAACCGAACACCATATATTTT
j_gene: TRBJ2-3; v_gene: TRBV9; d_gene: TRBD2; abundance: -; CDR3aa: CASSGPLRGEFTDTQYF; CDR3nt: TGTGCCAGCAGCGGGCCCCTCCGGGGGGAGTTCACAGATACGCAGTATTTT
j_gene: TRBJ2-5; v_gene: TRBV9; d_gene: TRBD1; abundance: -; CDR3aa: CASSVDREKTQYF; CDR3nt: TGTGCCAGCAGCGTGGACAGGGAAAAGACCCAGTACTTC
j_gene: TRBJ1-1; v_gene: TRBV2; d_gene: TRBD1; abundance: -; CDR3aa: CASSEPGTGAAWAFF; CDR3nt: TGTGCCAGCAGTGAACCCGGGACAGGGGCCGCCTGGGCTTTCTTT
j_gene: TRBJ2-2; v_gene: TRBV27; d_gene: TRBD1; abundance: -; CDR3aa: CASSFGTGAGELFF; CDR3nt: TGTGCCAGCAGTTTCGGGACAGGGGCCGGGGAGCTGTTTTTT
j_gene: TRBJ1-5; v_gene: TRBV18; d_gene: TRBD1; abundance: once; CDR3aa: CASSPDRGGQPQHF; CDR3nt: TGTGCCAGCTCACCCGACAGGGGTGGCCAGCCCCAGCATTTT
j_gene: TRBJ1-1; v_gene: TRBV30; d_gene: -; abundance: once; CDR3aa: CAWVAGTNTEAFF; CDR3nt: TGTGCCTGGGTCGCGGGGACGAACACTGAAGCTTTCTTT
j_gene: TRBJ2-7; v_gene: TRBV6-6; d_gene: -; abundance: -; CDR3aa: CASSSSGEGSYEQYF; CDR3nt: TGTGCCAGCAGTTCTTCAGGGGAAGGCTCCTACGAGCAGTACTTC
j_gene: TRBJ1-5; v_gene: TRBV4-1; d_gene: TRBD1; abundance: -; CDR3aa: CASSGTGGGQPQHF; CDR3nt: TGCGCCAGCAGCGGGACAGGGGGCGGACAGCCCCAGCATTTT
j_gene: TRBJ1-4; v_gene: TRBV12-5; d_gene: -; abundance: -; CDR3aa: CASGLVRRVMRKLFF; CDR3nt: TGTGCTAGTGGTTTGGTAAGGAGGGTAATGAGAAAACTGTTTTTT
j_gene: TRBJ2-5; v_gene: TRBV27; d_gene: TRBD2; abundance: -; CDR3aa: CASGLAGARETQYF; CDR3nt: TGTGCCTCGGGACTAGCGGGAGCTAGGGAGACCCAGTACTTC
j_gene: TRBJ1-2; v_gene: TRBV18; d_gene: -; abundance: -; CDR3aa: CASSPDRNYGYTF; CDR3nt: TGTGCCAGCTCACCTGACAGGAACTATGGCTACACCTTC
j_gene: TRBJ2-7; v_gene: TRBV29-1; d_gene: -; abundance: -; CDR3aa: CSAERDYEQYF; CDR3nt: TGCAGCGCGGAACGGGATTACGAGCAGTACTTC
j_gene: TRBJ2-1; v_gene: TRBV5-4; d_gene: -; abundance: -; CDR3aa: CASSRDIDEQFF; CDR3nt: TGTGCCAGCAGCCGGGACATCGATGAGCAGTTCTTC